The rows below give T cell receptor beta chains drawn from one sample of a study of identical twins. TCRdb analysed the 5' RACE reads with MiXCR anew, one entry per CDR3 protein. The sample contains some 570,000 distinct CDR3 sequences, about 22% of which appear only once. This sample was also put to use in a study of yellow fever vaccine responses in identical twins.

Sequencing input: CD4+ T cells sorted from blood. Receptors originate from a woman under 30 in good health. CDR3s leave out the opening cysteine and the closing phenylalanine or tryptophan.

j_gene: TRBJ2-7; v_gene: TRBV19; CDR3aa: ASSSDASGSYEQY
j_gene: TRBJ2-7; v_gene: TRBV7-9; CDR3aa: ASSLPFADYHEQY
j_gene: TRBJ2-5; v_gene: TRBV3-1; CDR3aa: ASSQDPAGGTQETQY
j_gene: TRBJ1-1; v_gene: TRBV12-3/TRBV12-4; CDR3aa: ASSFRPLNTEAF
j_gene: TRBJ2-1; v_gene: TRBV14; CDR3aa: ASSQYMRNNEQF
j_gene: TRBJ2-1; v_gene: TRBV24-1; CDR3aa: ATSDLAGFSYNEQF
j_gene: TRBJ1-5; v_gene: TRBV20-1; CDR3aa: SASRQGQPQH
j_gene: TRBJ2-3; v_gene: TRBV11-1; CDR3aa: ASSLSLAGTASTDTQY
j_gene: TRBJ1-5; v_gene: TRBV19; CDR3aa: ASSDPGNNQPQH
j_gene: TRBJ1-1; v_gene: TRBV7-9; CDR3aa: ASSSDPNTEAF
j_gene: TRBJ2-1; v_gene: TRBV7-9; CDR3aa: ASSSEGPRAYNEQF
j_gene: TRBJ2-1; v_gene: TRBV11-2; CDR3aa: ASSLLRASGSIGDEQF
j_gene: TRBJ1-6; v_gene: TRBV6-1; CDR3aa: ASRGQPNSPLH
j_gene: TRBJ2-1; v_gene: TRBV6-1; CDR3aa: ASSVRLAGVIDEQF
j_gene: TRBJ2-2; v_gene: TRBV5-1; CDR3aa: ASSKGQANTGELF
j_gene: TRBJ1-1; v_gene: TRBV29-1; CDR3aa: SVANTEAF
j_gene: TRBJ2-1; v_gene: TRBV12-3/TRBV12-4; CDR3aa: ASRLQANEQF
j_gene: TRBJ2-6; v_gene: TRBV5-6; CDR3aa: ASSRPRSGANVLT
j_gene: TRBJ2-1; v_gene: TRBV9; CDR3aa: ASSAMGQDYNEQF
j_gene: TRBJ2-5; v_gene: TRBV2; CDR3aa: ASRFGQNAQETQY
j_gene: TRBJ2-1; v_gene: TRBV7-6; CDR3aa: ASSPQGPGWAYNEQF
j_gene: TRBJ1-1; v_gene: TRBV29-1; CDR3aa: SVQKGSEAF
j_gene: TRBJ2-2; v_gene: TRBV12-3/TRBV12-4; CDR3aa: ASIYFRGGGATGELF
j_gene: TRBJ2-7; v_gene: TRBV28; CDR3aa: ASGGGRGYEQY
j_gene: TRBJ2-3; v_gene: TRBV5-1; CDR3aa: ASSKTGQGTDTQY
j_gene: TRBJ2-1; v_gene: TRBV5-1; CDR3aa: ASSGGIGTIYNEQF
j_gene: TRBJ2-7; v_gene: TRBV19; CDR3aa: ASSRTGASYEQY
j_gene: TRBJ2-1; v_gene: TRBV5-1; CDR3aa: ASSLSTLDYNEQF
j_gene: TRBJ1-1; v_gene: TRBV7-8; CDR3aa: ASSLRGGFNTEAF
j_gene: TRBJ2-7; v_gene: TRBV7-6; CDR3aa: ASSPLGLSYEQY